Listed below are T cell receptor beta chains from one sample, sequenced in a study of cytomegalovirus exposure and HLA in healthy donors. TCRdb keeps only in-frame clones here, not all; method: immunoSEQ multiplex PCR. The sample table includes 75,000 to 95,000 clones. Sequencing was done on a sample of PBMCs. These receptors all come from a man younger than 45 in good health and CMV-seronegative. Both conserved end residues are part of each CDR3. A D gene is named only where the DNA matches it firmly.

TRBV11-3,TRBD2,16,TRBJ2-7,CASAVGQALAGYEQYF,TGTGCCAGCGCCGTCGGCCAGGCACTAGCGGGCTACGAGCAGTACTTC
TRBV19,NA,14,TRBJ1-2,CASSFRQNSYGYTF,TGTGCCAGTAGTTTCCGACAGAATTCGTATGGCTACACCTTC
TRBV2,NA,15,TRBJ2-1,CASSERGFSYNEQFF,TGTGCCAGCAGTGAACGCGGGTTCTCCTACAATGAGCAGTTCTTC
TRBV11-2,TRBD1,14,TRBJ1-3,CASRLGQGVGTIYF,TGTGCCAGCAGACTCGGACAGGGTGTGGGCACCATATATTTT
TRBV10-3,TRBD2,13,TRBJ2-7,CASGGVITYEQYF,TGTGCCTCGGGGGGGGTGATCACCTACGAGCAGTACTTC
TRBV7-9,TRBD1,13,TRBJ1-2,CASSPQGGYGYTF,TGTGCCAGCAGCCCACAGGGGGGATATGGCTACACCTTC
TRBV5-1,NA,15,TRBJ2-7,CASSLDVGSSYKQYF,TGCGCCAGCAGCTTGGATGTCGGGAGCTCCTACAAGCAGTACTTC
TRBV5-1,NA,15,TRBJ2-7,CASSFFPSVTDEQYF,TGCGCCAGCAGCTTCTTCCCATCGGTCACCGACGAGCAGTACTTC
TRBV12-5,TRBD1,14,TRBJ1-1,CASGSDRVATEAFF,TGTGCTAGTGGTTCGGACAGGGTGGCCACTGAAGCTTTCTTT
TRBV19,NA,12,TRBJ2-2,CASSIRGGELFF,TGTGCCAGTAGTATAAGGGGCGGGGAGCTGTTTTTT
TRBV7-3,NA,14,TRBJ2-3,CASTPGRGTDTQYF,TGTGCCAGTACTCCAGGGCGCGGCACAGATACGCAGTATTTT
TRBV6-5,NA,14,TRBJ1-5,CASGRRGSNQPQHF,TGTGCCAGCGGACGAAGGGGTAGCAATCAGCCCCAGCATTTT
TRBV25-1,NA,13,TRBJ1-6,CASSEDSNSPLHF,TGTGCCAGCAGTGAGGACAGTAATTCACCCCTCCACTTT
TRBV9,TRBD2,14,TRBJ2-3,CASSAGVLTDTQYF,TGTGCCAGCAGTGCGGGGGTCCTCACAGATACGCAGTATTTT
TRBV5-6,NA,15,TRBJ1-3,CASSLGPNSGNTIYF,TGTGCCAGCAGCTTGGGGCCGAATTCTGGAAACACCATATATTTT
TRBV19,NA,12,TRBJ1-3,CASSPRGANIYF,TGTGCCAGTAGTCCCCGGGGAGCAAACATATATTTT
TRBV5-6,TRBD1,15,TRBJ2-5,CASSPVPGGQETQYF,TGTGCCAGCAGCCCGGTGCCAGGGGGACAAGAGACCCAGTACTTC
TRBV18,TRBD2,17,TRBJ2-1,CASSRTSGRAIYNEQFF,TGTGCCAGCTCAAGAACTAGCGGGAGGGCAATCTACAATGAGCAGTTCTTC
TRBV27,NA,16,TRBJ2-2,CASSFSGQINTGELFF,TGTGCCAGCAGTTTCTCCGGACAGATAAACACCGGGGAGCTGTTTTTT
TRBV20-1,NA,11,TRBJ2-4,CSADRENIQYF,TGCAGTGCTGATCGAGAAAACATTCAGTACTTC
TRBV18,TRBD1,15,TRBJ2-2,CASSLLTGAAGELFF,TGTGCCAGCTCACTCCTGACAGGGGCGGCCGGGGAGCTGTTTTTT
TRBV12-5,NA,12,TRBJ1-2,CASGLGLRAVVF,TGTGCTAGTGGTTTAGGTCTCCGTGCGGTTGTCTTC
TRBV10-1,NA,11,TRBJ1-1,CASSEGMEAFF,TGCGCCAGCAGTGAGGGCATGGAAGCTTTCTTT
TRBV6-6,NA,14,TRBJ2-3,CASSYATIPDTQYF,TGTGCCAGCAGTTACGCGACTATCCCAGATACGCAGTATTTT
TRBV5-1,NA,15,TRBJ1-1,CASSLRTGTNTEAFF,TGCGCCAGCAGCTTGCGAACCGGGACTAACACTGAAGCTTTCTTT
TRBV6-1,NA,14,TRBJ2-3,CASNLIFLEDTQYF,TGTGCCAGCAACCTAATTTTTCTGGAGGATACGCAGTATTTT
TRBV5-1,NA,13,TRBJ1-4,CASSPTGNEKLFF,TGCGCCAGCAGCCCGACAGGTAACGAAAAACTGTTTTTT
TRBV5-1,NA,13,TRBJ1-5,CASSLVPDQPQHF,TGCGCCAGCAGCTTGGTACCAGATCAGCCCCAGCATTTT
TRBV6-5,NA,13,TRBJ2-4,CASQGPNKNIQYF,TGTGCCAGCCAGGGGCCGAACAAAAACATTCAGTACTTC
TRBV6-6,TRBD1,14,TRBJ1-2,CASRQTQGGGGYTF,TGTGCCAGCAGGCAGACACAGGGGGGTGGAGGCTACACCTTC
TRBV4-2,NA,15,TRBJ2-7,CASSQGAGGWYEQYF,TGTGCCAGCAGCCAAGGGGCCGGGGGTTGGTACGAGCAGTACTTC
TRBV30,NA,11,TRBJ1-1,CAWRRNTEAFF,TGTGCCTGGCGGAGGAACACTGAAGCTTTCTTT
TRBV28,NA,12,TRBJ1-3,CASKPIGNTIYF,TGTGCCAGCAAGCCAATTGGAAACACCATATATTTT
TRBV5-6,NA,13,TRBJ1-1,CASSLFVDTEAFF,TGTGCCAGCAGCTTGTTCGTCGACACTGAAGCTTTCTTT
TRBV10-3,NA,16,TRBJ2-2,CAISESETSSTGELFF,TGTGCCATCAGTGAGTCGGAGACTAGTAGCACCGGGGAGCTGTTTTTT
TRBV21-1,NA,16,TRBJ1-2,CASSPHGDRESYGYTF,TGTGCCAGCAGCCCCCACGGGGACAGGGAATCCTATGGCTACACCTTC
TRBV5-6,TRBD1,14,TRBJ2-7,CASRRTGGSYEQYF,TGTGCCAGCCGGAGGACAGGGGGGTCCTACGAGCAGTACTTC
TRBV27,NA,13,TRBJ1-1,CASSLIRGTEAFF,TGTGCCAGCAGTTTAATCCGGGGAACTGAAGCTTTCTTT
TRBV4-1,TRBD1,13,TRBJ1-1,CASSQQTGAEAFF,TGCGCCAGCAGCCAACAGACAGGGGCTGAAGCTTTCTTT
TRBV9,NA,13,TRBJ2-1,CASSPLDFNEQFF,TGTGCCAGCAGCCCCTTGGACTTTAATGAGCAGTTCTTC